This record looks at one T cell receptor beta chain sequence and its context. These data belong to a study of shared clonotypes between healthy human individuals. This CDR3 is 14 amino acids long. Trimming cost V 4 bases and J 1 base, with 10 bases left between them. Germline assignment: CDR1 SGDLS and CDR2 YYNGEE. Cells designated naive CD8 were CD45RO-negative and were positively selected for CCR7, with terminally differentiated effector memory CD45RA+ cells excluded. The assay was immunoSEQ multiplex PCR, and TCRdb's table has in-frame clones only and misses some. The data contain about 2 million clones, 85% to 95% of them seen just once; the ten biggest clones take up 1.2%.

The TCR sequence derives from a man younger than 30 in good health. The specimen was naive CD8+ T cells sorted from blood. V is TRBV9 and J is TRBJ2-3; D unclear. The CDR3 DNA reads as TGTGCCAGCAGCCTTAGCTGGGGCACAGATACGCAGTATTTT. Translating gives CASSLSWGTDTQYF.